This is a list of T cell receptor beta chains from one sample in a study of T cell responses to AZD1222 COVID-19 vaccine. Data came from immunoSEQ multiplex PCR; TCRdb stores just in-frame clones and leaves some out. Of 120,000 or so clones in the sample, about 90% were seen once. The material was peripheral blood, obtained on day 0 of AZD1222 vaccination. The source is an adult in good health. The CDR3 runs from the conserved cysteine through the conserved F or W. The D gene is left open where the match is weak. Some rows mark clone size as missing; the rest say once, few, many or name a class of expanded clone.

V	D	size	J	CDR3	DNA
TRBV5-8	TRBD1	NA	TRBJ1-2	CASSLWDRHTTF	TGTGCCAGCAGCTTATGGGACAGACATACCACCTTC
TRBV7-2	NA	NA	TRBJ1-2	CASSPYGGGEMWYGYTF	TGTGCCAGCAGCCCATACGGTGGCGGGGAAATGTGGTATGGCTACACCTTC
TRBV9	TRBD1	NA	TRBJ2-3	CASSVLAQGADTQYF	TGTGCCAGCAGCGTACTAGCCCAGGGGGCAGATACGCAGTATTTT
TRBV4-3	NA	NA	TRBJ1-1	CASSQDLSRVGTEAFF	TGCGCCAGCAGCCAAGACTTATCTCGGGTGGGCACTGAAGCTTTCTTT
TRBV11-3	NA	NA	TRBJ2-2	CASSLNGVGGELFF	TGTGCCAGCAGCTTAAACGGGGTCGGCGGGGAGCTGTTTTTT
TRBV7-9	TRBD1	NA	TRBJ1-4	CASSFMGAGTGVEKLFF	TGTGCCAGCAGCTTTATGGGGGCCGGGACAGGGGTCGAAAAACTGTTTTTT
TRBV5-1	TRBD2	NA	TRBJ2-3	CASTLTSGGTDTQYF	TGCGCCAGCACCCTGACTAGCGGAGGCACAGATACGCAGTATTTT
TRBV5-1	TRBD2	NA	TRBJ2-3	CASSLAASGGAVDTQYF	TGCGCCAGCAGCTTGGCCGCTAGCGGGGGGGCCGTGGATACGCAGTATTTT
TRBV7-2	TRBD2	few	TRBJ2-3	CASSYAGGPGTDTQYF	TGTGCCAGCAGCTACGCGGGAGGCCCAGGCACAGATACGCAGTATTTT
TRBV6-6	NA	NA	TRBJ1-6	CASCTGWGRNSPLHF	TGTGCCAGCTGTACTGGTTGGGGGCGTAATTCACCCCTCCACTTT
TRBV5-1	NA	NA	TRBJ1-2	CASSLDVQGYGYTF	TGCGCCAGCAGCTTGGATGTACAGGGCTATGGCTACACCTTC
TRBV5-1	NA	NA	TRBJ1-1	CASSFAGGPTEAFF	TGCGCCAGCAGCTTTGCCGGGGGGCCGACTGAAGCTTTCTTT
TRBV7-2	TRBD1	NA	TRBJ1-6	CASSTGTALSSYNSPLHF	TGTGCCAGCAGCACCGGGACAGCCCTTAGCTCCTATAATTCACCCCTCCACTTT
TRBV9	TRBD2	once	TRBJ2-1	CASSASGSSYNEQFF	TGTGCCAGCAGCGCTAGCGGGAGTTCCTACAATGAGCAGTTCTTC
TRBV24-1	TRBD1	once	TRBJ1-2	CATSDSRTGDYGYTF	TGTGCCACCAGTGATTCCCGGACAGGGGACTATGGCTACACCTTC
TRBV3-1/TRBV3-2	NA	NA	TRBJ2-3	CASSLSTDTQYF	TGTGCCAGCAGCCTCAGCACAGATACGCAGTATTTT
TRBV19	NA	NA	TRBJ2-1	CASSINNDNEQFF	TGTGCCAGTAGTATCAACAATGACAATGAGCAGTTCTTC
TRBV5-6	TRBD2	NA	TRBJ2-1	CASSLALAGGLDEQFF	TGTGCCAGCAGCTTGGCACTAGCGGGAGGGCTGGATGAGCAGTTCTTC
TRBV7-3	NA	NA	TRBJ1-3	CASSQGLSGNTIYF	TGTGCCAGCAGCCAGGGTTTGTCTGGAAACACCATATATTTT
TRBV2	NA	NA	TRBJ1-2	CARTDSQGHGGYTF	TGTGCCAGAACGGACAGCCAAGGGCATGGAGGCTACACCTTC
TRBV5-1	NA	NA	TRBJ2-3	CASSFDGNPTDTQYF	TGCGCCAGCAGCTTTGACGGGAATCCCACAGATACGCAGTATTTT
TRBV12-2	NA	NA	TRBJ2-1	CASLRPGPYNEQFF	TGTGCAAGTCTCAGACCGGGGCCCTACAATGAGCAGTTCTTC
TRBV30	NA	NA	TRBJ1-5	CACQGPYSNQPQHF	TGTGCCTGTCAGGGGCCCTATAGCAATCAGCCCCAGCATTTT
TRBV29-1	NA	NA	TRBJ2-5	CSSSRDTQETQYF	TGCAGCTCAAGCCGGGACACCCAAGAGACCCAGTACTTC
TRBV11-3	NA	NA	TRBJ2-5	CASSPGLGETQYF	TGTGCCAGCTCCCCGGGCCTGGGGGAGACCCAGTACTTC
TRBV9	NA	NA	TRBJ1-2	CASSVATGPYEGYTF	TGTGCCAGCAGCGTAGCCACGGGACCCTACGAGGGCTACACCTTC
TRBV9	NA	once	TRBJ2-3	CASSPPAAGGYSTDTQYF	TGTGCCAGCAGCCCCCCCGCGGCCGGGGGTTATAGCACAGATACGCAGTATTTT
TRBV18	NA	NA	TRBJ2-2	CASSPRTDTGELFF	TGTGCCAGCTCACCACGTACAGACACCGGGGAGCTGTTTTTT
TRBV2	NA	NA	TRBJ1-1	CASSATQWNTEAFF	TGTGCCAGCAGTGCAACGCAATGGAACACTGAAGCTTTCTTT
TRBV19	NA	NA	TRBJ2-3	CASSPRGITDTQYF	TGTGCCAGTAGTCCCAGGGGAATCACAGATACGCAGTATTTT
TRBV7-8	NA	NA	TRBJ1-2	CASSYQVAGGYTF	TGTGCCAGCAGCTATCAGGTGGCTGGTGGCTACACCTTC
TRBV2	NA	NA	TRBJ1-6	CASSELEVYNSPLHF	TGTGCCAGCAGTGAACTGGAAGTCTATAATTCACCCCTCCACTTT
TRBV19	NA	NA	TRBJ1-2	CASNAGIVGYTF	TGTGCCAGTAACGCGGGGATAGTTGGCTACACCTTC
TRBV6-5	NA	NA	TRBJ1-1	CASSYSPGLEAFF	TGTGCCAGCAGTTACTCCCCCGGGCTTGAAGCTTTCTTT
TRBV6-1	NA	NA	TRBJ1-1	CASSSLDYTEAFF	TGTGCCAGCAGTTCCTTGGACTACACTGAAGCTTTCTTT
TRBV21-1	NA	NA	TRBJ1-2	CASSKSRDFGYTF	TGTGCCAGCAGCAAAAGCCGGGATTTTGGCTACACCTTC
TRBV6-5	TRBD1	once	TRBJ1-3	CASTTQGTLGNTIYF	TGTGCCAGCACAACACAGGGGACCCTTGGAAACACCATATATTTT
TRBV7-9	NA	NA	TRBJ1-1	CASSLAATANTEAFF	TGTGCCAGCAGCTTAGCAGCGACAGCTAACACTGAAGCTTTCTTT
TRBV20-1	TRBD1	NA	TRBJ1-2	CSASWGQGGYGYTF	TGCAGTGCTAGTTGGGGACAGGGGGGTTATGGCTACACCTTC
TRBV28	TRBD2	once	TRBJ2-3	CASSTGLAGGPGTDTQYF	TGTGCCAGCAGTACTGGACTAGCGGGGGGGCCGGGCACAGATACGCAGTATTTT
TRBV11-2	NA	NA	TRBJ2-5	CASSSRMYQETQYF	TGTGCCAGCAGCTCCAGAATGTACCAAGAGACCCAGTACTTC
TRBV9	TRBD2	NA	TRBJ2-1	CASSVDPAGGPTYNEQFF	TGTGCCAGCAGCGTAGATCCAGCGGGAGGGCCGACCTACAATGAGCAGTTCTTC
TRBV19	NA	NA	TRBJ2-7	CASNTNAAGAYEQYF	TGTGCCAGTAATACGAATGCTGCAGGGGCCTACGAGCAGTACTTC
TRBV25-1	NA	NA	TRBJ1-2	CASSEHGYGYTF	TGTGCCAGCAGTGAACACGGGTATGGCTACACCTTC
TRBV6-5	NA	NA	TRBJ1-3	CASMRDGRSGNTIYF	TGTGCCAGCATGCGAGACGGACGCTCTGGAAACACCATATATTTT
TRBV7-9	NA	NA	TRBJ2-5	CASSSRGQETQYF	TGTGCCAGCAGCTCGAGAGGGCAAGAGACCCAGTACTTC
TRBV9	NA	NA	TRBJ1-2	CASSVARNYGYTF	TGTGCCAGCAGCGTAGCACGAAACTATGGCTACACCTTC
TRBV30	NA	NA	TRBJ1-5	CAWSAAGGQPQHF	TGTGCCTGGAGTGCGGCCGGGGGCCAGCCCCAGCATTTT
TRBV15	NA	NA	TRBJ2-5	CATSRDGAFQETQYF	TGTGCCACCAGCAGGGACGGGGCGTTCCAAGAGACCCAGTACTTC